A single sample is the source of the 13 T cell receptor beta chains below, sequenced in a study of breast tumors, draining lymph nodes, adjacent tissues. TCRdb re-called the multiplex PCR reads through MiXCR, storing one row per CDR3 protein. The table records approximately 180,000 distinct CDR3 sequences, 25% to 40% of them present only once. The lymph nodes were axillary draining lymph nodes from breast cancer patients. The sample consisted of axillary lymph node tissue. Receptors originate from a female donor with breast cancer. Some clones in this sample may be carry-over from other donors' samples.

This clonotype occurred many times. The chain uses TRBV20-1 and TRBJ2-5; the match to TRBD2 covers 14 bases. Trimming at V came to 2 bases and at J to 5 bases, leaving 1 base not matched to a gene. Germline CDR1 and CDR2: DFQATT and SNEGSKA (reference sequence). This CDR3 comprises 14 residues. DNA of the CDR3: TGCAGTGCTAGACGACTAGCGGGGGGGGAGACCCAGTACTTC. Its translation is CSARRLAGGETQYF.

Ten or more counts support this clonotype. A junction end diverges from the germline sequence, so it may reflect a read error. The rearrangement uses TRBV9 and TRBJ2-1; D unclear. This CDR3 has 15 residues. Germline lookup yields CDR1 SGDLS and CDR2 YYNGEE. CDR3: CASSQASTTMNEQFF. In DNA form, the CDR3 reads TGCGCCAGCAGCCAAGCCAGTACCACAATGAATGAGCAGTTCTTC.

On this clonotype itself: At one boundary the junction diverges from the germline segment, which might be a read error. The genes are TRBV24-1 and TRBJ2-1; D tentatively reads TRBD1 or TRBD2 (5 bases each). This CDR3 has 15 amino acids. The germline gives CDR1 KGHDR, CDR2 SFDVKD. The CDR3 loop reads CATGTGSSSYNEQFF. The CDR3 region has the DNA TGTGCCACTGGGACCGGGTCAAGCTCCTACAACGAGCAGTTCTTC.

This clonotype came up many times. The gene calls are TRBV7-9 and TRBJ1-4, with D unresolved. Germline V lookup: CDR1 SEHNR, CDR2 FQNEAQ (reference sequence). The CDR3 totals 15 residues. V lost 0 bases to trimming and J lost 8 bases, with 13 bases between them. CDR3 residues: CASSLAQAFREKLFF. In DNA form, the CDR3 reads TGTGCCAGCAGCTTAGCTCAGGCCTTCAGGGAAAAACTGTTTTTT.

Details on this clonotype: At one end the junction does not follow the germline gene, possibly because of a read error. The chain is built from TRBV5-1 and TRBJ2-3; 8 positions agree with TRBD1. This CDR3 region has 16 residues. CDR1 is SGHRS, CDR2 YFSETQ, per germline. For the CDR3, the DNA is TGCGCCAGCGGCTTAGGGGGACAGGTGCGCACAGATACGCAGTATTTT. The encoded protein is CASGLGGQVRTDTQYF.

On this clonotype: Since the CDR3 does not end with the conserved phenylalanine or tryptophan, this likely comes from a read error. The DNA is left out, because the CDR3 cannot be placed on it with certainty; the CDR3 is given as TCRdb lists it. CDR3 in amino acids: CASSVTVR. The chain combines TRBV9 with TRBJ1-4. The CDR3 numbers 8 amino acids, ends counted. Germline V gene lookup returns CDR1 SGDLS and CDR2 YYNGEE.

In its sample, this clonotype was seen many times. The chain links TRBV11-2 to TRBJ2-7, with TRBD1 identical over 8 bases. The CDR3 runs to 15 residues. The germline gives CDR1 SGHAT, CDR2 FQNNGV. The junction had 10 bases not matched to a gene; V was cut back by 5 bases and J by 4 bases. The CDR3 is CASSPGPDRAYEQYF. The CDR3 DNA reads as TGTGCCAGCAGCCCGGGGCCGGACAGGGCGTACGAGCAGTACTTC. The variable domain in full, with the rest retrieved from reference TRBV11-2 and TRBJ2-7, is EAGVAQSPRYKIIEKRQSVAFWCNPISGHATLYWYQQILGQGPKLLIQFQNNGVVDDSQLPKDRFSAERLKGVDSTLKIQPAKLEDSAVYLCASSPGPDRAYEQYFGPGTRLTVT.

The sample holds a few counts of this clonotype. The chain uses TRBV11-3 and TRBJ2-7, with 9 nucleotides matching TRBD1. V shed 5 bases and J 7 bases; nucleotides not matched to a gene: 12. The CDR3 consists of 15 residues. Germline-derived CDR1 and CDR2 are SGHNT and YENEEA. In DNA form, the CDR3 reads TGTGCCAGCAGCCCCCGGGACAGGGACCAGGGAGAGCAGTACTTC. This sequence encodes CASSPRDRDQGEQYF.

Here the CDR3 reads CANSWRDSYNSPLHF. The CDR3 nucleotides read TGTGCCAACTCGTGGAGGGACAGCTATAATTCACCCCTCCACTTT. V is TRBV24-1 and J is TRBJ1-6; the match to TRBD1 covers 7 bases. V shed 11 bases, J shed 3 bases, and the junction held 9 bases outside the gene matches. Germline CDR1 KGHDR, CDR2 SFDVKD. This CDR3 is 15 amino acids long.

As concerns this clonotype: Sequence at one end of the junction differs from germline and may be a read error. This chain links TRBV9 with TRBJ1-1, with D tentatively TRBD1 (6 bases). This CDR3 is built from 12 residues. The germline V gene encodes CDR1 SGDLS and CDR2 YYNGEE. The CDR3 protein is CANRAIGAEAFF. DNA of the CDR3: TGTGCCAACAGGGCCATCGGGGCTGAGGCTTTCTTT.

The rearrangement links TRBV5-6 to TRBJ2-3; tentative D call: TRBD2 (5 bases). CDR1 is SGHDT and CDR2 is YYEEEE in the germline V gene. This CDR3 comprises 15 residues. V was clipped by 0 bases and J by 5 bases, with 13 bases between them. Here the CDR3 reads CASSLAGVAGDTQYF. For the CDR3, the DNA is TGTGCCAGCAGCTTGGCCGGGGTGGCGGGAGATACGCAGTATTTT.

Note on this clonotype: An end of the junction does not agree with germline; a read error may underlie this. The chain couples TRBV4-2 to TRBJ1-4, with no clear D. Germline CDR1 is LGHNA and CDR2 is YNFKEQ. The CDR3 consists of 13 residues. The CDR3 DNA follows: TGTGCCGGCAGCCAAGAAAGAAACGAAAAACTGTTTTTT. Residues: CAGSQERNEKLFF.

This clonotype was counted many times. The CDR3 loop is CASSIRQSYGELFF. CDR3 sequence (DNA): TGTGCCAGTAGTATTCGACAGTCGTACGGGGAGCTGTTTTTT. The gene calls are TRBV19 and TRBJ2-2, with a weak D call TRBD1 (5 bases). Germline V gene lookup returns CDR1 LNHDA and CDR2 SQIVND (reference sequence). The CDR3 consists of 14 residues. With 3 bases removed from V and 7 bases from J, the gap between germline ends came to 12 bases.